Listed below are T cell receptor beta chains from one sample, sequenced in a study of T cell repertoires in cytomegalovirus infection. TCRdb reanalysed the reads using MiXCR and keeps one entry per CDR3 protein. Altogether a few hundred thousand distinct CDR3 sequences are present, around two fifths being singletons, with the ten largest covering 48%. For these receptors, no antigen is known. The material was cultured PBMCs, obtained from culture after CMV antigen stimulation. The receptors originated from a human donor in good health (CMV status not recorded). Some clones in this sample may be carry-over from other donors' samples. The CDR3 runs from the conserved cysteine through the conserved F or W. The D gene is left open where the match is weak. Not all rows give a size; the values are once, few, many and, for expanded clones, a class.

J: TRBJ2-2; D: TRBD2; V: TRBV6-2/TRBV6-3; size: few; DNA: TGTGCCAGCATTCACTTCCCACTAGCGGGAACCGGGGAGCTGTTTTTT; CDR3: CASIHFPLAGTGELFF
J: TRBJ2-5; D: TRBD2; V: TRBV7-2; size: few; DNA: TGTGCCAGCAGCCCCGGACTAGCAAGGCTCCAAGAGACCCAGTACTTC; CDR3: CASSPGLARLQETQYF
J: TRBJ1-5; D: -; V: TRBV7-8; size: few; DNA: TGTGCCAGCAGCGGGGTGGGCAGGGCGAAATTATTAAGCAATCAGCCCCAGCATTTT; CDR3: CASSGVGRAKLLSNQPQHF
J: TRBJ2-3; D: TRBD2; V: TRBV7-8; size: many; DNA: TGTGCCAGCAGCTTATCTCACTGGACTAGCAAGGACACAGATACGCAGTATTTT; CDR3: CASSLSHWTSKDTDTQYF
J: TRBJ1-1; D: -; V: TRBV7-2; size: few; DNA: TGTGCCAGCAGCCCCCTATACCGGTCGGCTGAAGCTTTCTTT; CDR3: CASSPLYRSAEAFF
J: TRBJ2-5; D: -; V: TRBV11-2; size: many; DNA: TGTGCCAGCAGCTCCAGGGGTCAAGAGACCCAGTACTTC; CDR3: CASSSRGQETQYF
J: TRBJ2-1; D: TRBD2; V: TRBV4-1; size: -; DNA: TGCGCCAGCAGCCAATCCCTAGCGGGGGGCTACAATGAGCAGTTCTTC; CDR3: CASSQSLAGGYNEQFF
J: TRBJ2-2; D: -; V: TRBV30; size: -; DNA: TGTGCCTGGAGTACGTTAAGGGAGCTGTTTTTT; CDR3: CAWSTLRELFF
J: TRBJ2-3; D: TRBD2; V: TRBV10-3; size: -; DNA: TGTGCCATCGGGACTAGCGGGGGGACCACAGATACGCAGTATTTT; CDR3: CAIGTSGGTTDTQYF
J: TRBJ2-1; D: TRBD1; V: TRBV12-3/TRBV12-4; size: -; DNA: TGTGCCAGCAGTTCCATAACACTTGGGACAGGGGACAATGAGCAGTTCTTC; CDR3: CASSSITLGTGDNEQFF
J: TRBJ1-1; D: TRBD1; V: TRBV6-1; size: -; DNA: TGTGCCAGCAGTAACGGACAGGGGAGTACTGAAGCTTTCTTT; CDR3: CASSNGQGSTEAFF
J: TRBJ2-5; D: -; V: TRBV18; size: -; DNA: TGTGCCAGCTCACCGGCGGGGAAAGAGACCCAGTACTTC; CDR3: CASSPAGKETQYF
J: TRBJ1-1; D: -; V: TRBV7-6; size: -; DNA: TGTGCCAGCAGCTCCGTGGGGTCGGTAGGGGGGAACACTAAAGCTTTCTTT; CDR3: CASSSVGSVGGNTKAFF
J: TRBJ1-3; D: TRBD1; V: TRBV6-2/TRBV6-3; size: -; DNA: TGTGCCAGCAGTTCCGGGGACAGCCGCTCTGGAAACACCATATATTTT; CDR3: CASSSGDSRSGNTIYF
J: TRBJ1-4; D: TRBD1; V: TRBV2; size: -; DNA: TGTGCCAGCAGTGGGGACAGCGCTAATGAAAAACTGTTTTTT; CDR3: CASSGDSANEKLFF
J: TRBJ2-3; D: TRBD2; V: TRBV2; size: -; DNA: TGTGCCAGCAGTGAATGGCCTAGCGGGGCTTCGTCAGATACGCAGTATTTT; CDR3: CASSEWPSGASSDTQYF
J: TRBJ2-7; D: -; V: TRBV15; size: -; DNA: TGTGCCACCAGCAGAATTGACAGGTTCCGATCCTACGAGCAGTACTTC; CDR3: CATSRIDRFRSYEQYF
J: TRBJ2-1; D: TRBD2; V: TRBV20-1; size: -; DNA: TGCAGTGCTAATAGCGGGAGGGCCTGGTTTGAGCAGTTCTTC; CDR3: CSANSGRAWFEQFF
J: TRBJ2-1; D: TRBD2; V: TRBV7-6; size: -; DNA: TGTGCCAGCAGCACGAGCGGGGGGATTTACAATGAGCAGTTCTTC; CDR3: CASSTSGGIYNEQFF
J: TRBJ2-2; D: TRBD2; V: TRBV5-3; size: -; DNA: TGTGCCAGCAGCCACGGGGGGGCCGGCACCGGGGAGCTGTTTTTT; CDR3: CASSHGGAGTGELFF
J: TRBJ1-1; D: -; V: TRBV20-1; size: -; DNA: TGCAGTGCTAGTTCAGGGGCCGTGAACACTGAAGCTTTCTTT; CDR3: CSASSGAVNTEAFF
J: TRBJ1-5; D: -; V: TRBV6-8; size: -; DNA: TGTGCCAGCAGAAACGTGAAAGGAGGGGAGCCCCAGCATTTT; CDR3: CASRNVKGGEPQHF
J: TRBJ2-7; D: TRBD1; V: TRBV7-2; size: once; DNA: TGTGCCAGCAGCTACCGGGACAGCGACGAGCAGTACTTC; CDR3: CASSYRDSDEQYF
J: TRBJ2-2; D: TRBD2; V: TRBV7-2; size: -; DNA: TGTGCCAGCAGCCCACAGGTGGGCGGGAGGAATCCCGGGGAGCTGTTTTTT; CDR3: CASSPQVGGRNPGELFF
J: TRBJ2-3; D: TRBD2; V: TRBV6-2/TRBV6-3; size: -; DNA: TGTGCCAGCAGTTACGCCATGAGCGGGGGAAGCACAGATACGCAGTATTTT; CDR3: CASSYAMSGGSTDTQYF
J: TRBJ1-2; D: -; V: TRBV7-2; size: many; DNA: TGTGCCAGCAGCTTAGCCGGGCCTGGCTACACCTTC; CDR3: CASSLAGPGYTF
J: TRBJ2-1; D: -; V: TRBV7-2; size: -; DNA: TGTGCCAGCAGCTTACCCCCCCAGACAGAGCAGTTCTTC; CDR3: CASSLPPQTEQFF
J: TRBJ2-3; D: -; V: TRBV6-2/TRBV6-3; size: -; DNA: TGTGCCAGCAGTCTCTTTTCGCGGTACACAGATACGCAGTATTTT; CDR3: CASSLFSRYTDTQYF
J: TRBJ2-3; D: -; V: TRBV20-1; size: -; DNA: TGCAGACCGGGACTCATCGAAGATACGCAGTATTTT; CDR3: CRPGLIEDTQYF
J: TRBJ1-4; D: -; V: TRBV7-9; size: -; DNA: TGTGCCAGCAGCTTACCAGTATCTAATGAAAAACTGTTTTTT; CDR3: CASSLPVSNEKLFF
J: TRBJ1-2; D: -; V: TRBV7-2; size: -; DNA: TGTGCCATCAGCTTAGCGGGGCGGATAGCTAACTATGGCTACACCTTC; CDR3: CAISLAGRIANYGYTF
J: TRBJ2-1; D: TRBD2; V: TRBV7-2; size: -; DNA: TGTGCCAGCAGCTTTCTAAGCGGGGGGCCGTGGGGCCGGTCCTACAATGAGCAGTTCTTC; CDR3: CASSFLSGGPWGRSYNEQFF
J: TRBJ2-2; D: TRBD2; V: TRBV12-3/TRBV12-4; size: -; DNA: TGTGCCAGCAACTTAGCGGGGATAAGGACCGGGGAGCTGTTTTTT; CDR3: CASNLAGIRTGELFF
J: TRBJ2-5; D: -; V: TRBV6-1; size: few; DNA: TGTGCCAGCAGTCGGGGTTACCAAGAGACCCAGTACTTC; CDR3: CASSRGYQETQYF
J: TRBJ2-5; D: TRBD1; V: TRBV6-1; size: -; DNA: TGTGCCAGCAGACCTCCGGGACAGGGACAAGAGACCCAGTACTTC; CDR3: CASRPPGQGQETQYF
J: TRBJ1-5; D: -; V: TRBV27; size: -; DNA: TGTGCCAGCAGTATATCGCCCTTACAGGTGGGGATAAATCAGCCCCAGCATTTT; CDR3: CASSISPLQVGINQPQHF
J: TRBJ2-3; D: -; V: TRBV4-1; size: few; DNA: TGCGCCAGCAGCCAACGACGGAATTGGGCAGATACGCAGTATTTT; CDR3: CASSQRRNWADTQYF
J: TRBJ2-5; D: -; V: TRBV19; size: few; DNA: TGTGCCAGTACCGACAGGTCCGGGATTGAGACCCAGTACTTC; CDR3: CASTDRSGIETQYF
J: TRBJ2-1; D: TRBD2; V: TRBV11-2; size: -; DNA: TGTGCCAGCAGCTGGGGGGGACTCTACAATGAGCAGTTCTTC; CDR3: CASSWGGLYNEQFF
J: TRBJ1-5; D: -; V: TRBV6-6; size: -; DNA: TGTGCCAGCAGTGAGGTTATGGATCAGCCCCAGCATTTT; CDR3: CASSEVMDQPQHF
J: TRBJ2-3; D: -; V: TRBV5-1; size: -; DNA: TGCGCCAGCAGACAAGGGAACCTGTTTAGTGTCACAGATACGCAGTATTTT; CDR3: CASRQGNLFSVTDTQYF
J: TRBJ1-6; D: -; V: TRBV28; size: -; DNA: TGTGCCAGCAGTTTGGGCAATAGTTCACCCCTCCACTTT; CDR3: CASSLGNSSPLHF
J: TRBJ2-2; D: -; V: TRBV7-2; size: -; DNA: TGTGCCAGCAGCTTAGACGGGGGTACCGGGGAGCTGTTTTTT; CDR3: CASSLDGGTGELFF
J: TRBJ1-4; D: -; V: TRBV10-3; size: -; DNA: TGTGCCCTTCTTGAGCTTGAAAAACTGTTTTTT; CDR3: CALLELEKLFF
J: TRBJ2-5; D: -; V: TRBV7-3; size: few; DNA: TGTGCCAGCAGCCCAATGGTTGAGACCCAGTACTTC; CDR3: CASSPMVETQYF
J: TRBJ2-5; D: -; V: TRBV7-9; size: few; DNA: TGTGCCAGCAGCTTTGTAGGGACCTCAATAGAGACCCAGTACTTC; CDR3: CASSFVGTSIETQYF
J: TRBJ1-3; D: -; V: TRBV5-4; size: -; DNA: TGTGCCAGCAGCTTGGGGGGGACCGCTGGAAACACCATATATTTT; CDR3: CASSLGGTAGNTIYF
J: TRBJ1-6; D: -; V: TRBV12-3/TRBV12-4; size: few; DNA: TGTGCCAGCAGTAAAGGCGGAGCACCCCTCCACTTT; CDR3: CASSKGGAPLHF
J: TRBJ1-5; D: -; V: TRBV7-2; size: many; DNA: TGTGCCAGCAGTAATCGGGGTCAGCCCCAGCATTTT; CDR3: CASSNRGQPQHF
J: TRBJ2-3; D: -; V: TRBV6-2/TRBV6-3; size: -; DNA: TGTGCCAGCAGTTACTCCAGCAGTGACACAGATACGCAGTATTTT; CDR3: CASSYSSSDTDTQYF
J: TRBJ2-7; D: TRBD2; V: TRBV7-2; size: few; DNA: TGTGCCAGCAGCACCGGGACTAGCGGGGCCTACGAGCAGTACTTC; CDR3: CASSTGTSGAYEQYF
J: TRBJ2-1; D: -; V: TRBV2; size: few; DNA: TGTGCCAGCAGTCGGCGTTGGCCTCCCGGAGATGAGCAGTTCTTC; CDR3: CASSRRWPPGDEQFF
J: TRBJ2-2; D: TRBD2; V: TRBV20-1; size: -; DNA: TGCAGTGCTAGACCGGGACTAGCGGGGGGGTCGAACACCGGGGAGCTGTTTTTT; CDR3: CSARPGLAGGSNTGELFF